The rows below give T cell receptor beta chains drawn from one sample of a study of shared clonotypes between healthy human individuals. Repertoires were generated with immunoSEQ multiplex PCR, while TCRdb's copy carries only in-frame clones and drops some. The table shows approximately 1.9 million clones, with around 93% occurring only once. Specimen: naive CD8+ T cells from PBMCs. The receptor set was obtained from a young man in good health. Some clones in this sample may be carry-over from other donors' samples. CDR3s include the opening cysteine and the closing phenylalanine or tryptophan. D genes are given only for firm matches.

j_gene: TRBJ2-6; v_gene: TRBV7-8; d_gene: -; CDR3aa: CASYSPGGLPGANVLTF
j_gene: TRBJ1-5; v_gene: TRBV7-6; d_gene: -; CDR3aa: CASSLTRGQPQHF
j_gene: TRBJ1-2; v_gene: TRBV19; d_gene: -; CDR3aa: CASSIPPTVDGYTF
j_gene: TRBJ2-3; v_gene: TRBV19; d_gene: -; CDR3aa: CASSGPQVSDTQYF
j_gene: TRBJ2-1; v_gene: TRBV7-9; d_gene: -; CDR3aa: CASSPGLLSFSEQFF
j_gene: TRBJ2-7; v_gene: TRBV6-1; d_gene: TRBD2; CDR3aa: CASSEATSGSSYEQYF
j_gene: TRBJ2-7; v_gene: TRBV6-5; d_gene: -; CDR3aa: CASSPSLSHEQYF
j_gene: TRBJ2-1; v_gene: TRBV7-9; d_gene: TRBD2; CDR3aa: CASSLTELAGGYLDEQFF
j_gene: TRBJ2-1; v_gene: TRBV7-2; d_gene: -; CDR3aa: CASSPLLAGTDEQFF
j_gene: TRBJ1-5; v_gene: TRBV10-3; d_gene: -; CDR3aa: CAISEGVYSNQPQHF
j_gene: TRBJ1-1; v_gene: TRBV29-1; d_gene: TRBD1; CDR3aa: CSSTGPNTEAFF
j_gene: TRBJ2-2; v_gene: TRBV5-6; d_gene: -; CDR3aa: CASSILSGELFF
j_gene: TRBJ1-4; v_gene: TRBV28; d_gene: TRBD1; CDR3aa: CASSPGTGDEKLFF
j_gene: TRBJ1-1; v_gene: TRBV28; d_gene: -; CDR3aa: CASSPYLGEAFF
j_gene: TRBJ1-2; v_gene: TRBV2; d_gene: -; CDR3aa: CASSPGRNYGYTF
j_gene: TRBJ2-2; v_gene: TRBV7-9; d_gene: -; CDR3aa: CASSKDVATGELFF
j_gene: TRBJ1-2; v_gene: TRBV28; d_gene: -; CDR3aa: CASRPLKSDYGYTF
j_gene: TRBJ2-5; v_gene: TRBV5-1; d_gene: -; CDR3aa: CASSLEGGQETQYF
j_gene: TRBJ1-1; v_gene: TRBV27; d_gene: TRBD1; CDR3aa: CASSPWDRGTNTEAFF
j_gene: TRBJ1-2; v_gene: TRBV4-1; d_gene: -; CDR3aa: CASSQAINYGYTF
j_gene: TRBJ1-2; v_gene: TRBV7-3; d_gene: -; CDR3aa: CASSLIRIGNYGYTF
j_gene: TRBJ2-1; v_gene: TRBV7-3; d_gene: -; CDR3aa: CASSPNSGFSYNEQFF
j_gene: TRBJ2-6; v_gene: TRBV6-5; d_gene: -; CDR3aa: CASKQDLGGANVLTF
j_gene: TRBJ1-4; v_gene: TRBV19; d_gene: -; CDR3aa: CASSWTVFLATNEKLFF
j_gene: TRBJ2-7; v_gene: TRBV7-3; d_gene: TRBD2; CDR3aa: CASSLLRRERKHEQYF
j_gene: TRBJ2-7; v_gene: TRBV2; d_gene: -; CDR3aa: CASRPERGSYEQYF
j_gene: TRBJ2-1; v_gene: TRBV27; d_gene: TRBD2; CDR3aa: CASSIFRGLAGAEQFF
j_gene: TRBJ2-7; v_gene: TRBV6-1; d_gene: TRBD2; CDR3aa: CASSEGAGGGYEQYF
j_gene: TRBJ2-5; v_gene: TRBV5-4; d_gene: -; CDR3aa: CASSLGGQLQETQYF
j_gene: TRBJ2-6; v_gene: TRBV14; d_gene: -; CDR3aa: CASSPRVGGNANVLTF
j_gene: TRBJ2-7; v_gene: TRBV9; d_gene: -; CDR3aa: CASSAGLPSSYEQYF
j_gene: TRBJ1-1; v_gene: TRBV29-1; d_gene: -; CDR3aa: CSVEVLGPEAFF
j_gene: TRBJ1-5; v_gene: TRBV9; d_gene: -; CDR3aa: CASSGGVSSNQPQHF
j_gene: TRBJ1-1; v_gene: TRBV29-1; d_gene: -; CDR3aa: CSVNRARGAFF
j_gene: TRBJ1-1; v_gene: TRBV7-9; d_gene: -; CDR3aa: CASTGGGVETEAFF
j_gene: TRBJ2-1; v_gene: TRBV11-2; d_gene: -; CDR3aa: CASSLVPNEQFF
j_gene: TRBJ2-2; v_gene: TRBV28; d_gene: -; CDR3aa: CASSFPGSDYTGELFF
j_gene: TRBJ2-1; v_gene: TRBV5-1; d_gene: TRBD1; CDR3aa: CASSYGTATGWTSYNEQFF
j_gene: TRBJ2-3; v_gene: TRBV27; d_gene: -; CDR3aa: CASSLVGSLDTQYF
j_gene: TRBJ1-1; v_gene: TRBV28; d_gene: -; CDR3aa: CAGRMDRNTEAFF
j_gene: TRBJ2-1; v_gene: TRBV19; d_gene: TRBD2; CDR3aa: CASSTARLAGSYNEQFF
j_gene: TRBJ2-3; v_gene: TRBV19; d_gene: -; CDR3aa: CASSTRDPLPDTQYF
j_gene: TRBJ2-7; v_gene: TRBV2; d_gene: TRBD1; CDR3aa: CASGGVGQGTYEQYF
j_gene: TRBJ1-5; v_gene: TRBV9; d_gene: -; CDR3aa: CASSVDPNSNQPQHF
j_gene: TRBJ2-2; v_gene: TRBV9; d_gene: -; CDR3aa: CASRNGGELFF
j_gene: TRBJ1-4; v_gene: TRBV7-9; d_gene: -; CDR3aa: CASSDRGNNEKLFF
j_gene: TRBJ1-1; v_gene: TRBV7-9; d_gene: -; CDR3aa: CASSSRGNTEAFF
j_gene: TRBJ2-7; v_gene: TRBV19; d_gene: TRBD1; CDR3aa: CASSPGQGAYEQYF
j_gene: TRBJ1-2; v_gene: TRBV28; d_gene: -; CDR3aa: CASSFGDFAHYGYTF
j_gene: TRBJ2-2; v_gene: TRBV7-8; d_gene: -; CDR3aa: CASSPRGGRAAGELFF
j_gene: TRBJ2-7; v_gene: TRBV29-1; d_gene: -; CDR3aa: CSVEHRDFPYEQYF
j_gene: TRBJ2-7; v_gene: TRBV27; d_gene: -; CDR3aa: CASSLDPSNEQYF
j_gene: TRBJ2-7; v_gene: TRBV27; d_gene: -; CDR3aa: CASSLGSGHEQYF
j_gene: TRBJ2-2; v_gene: TRBV9; d_gene: -; CDR3aa: CASSVGKGLANTGELFF
j_gene: TRBJ2-2; v_gene: TRBV5-4; d_gene: TRBD2; CDR3aa: CASSTLAGVHGELFF
j_gene: TRBJ2-1; v_gene: TRBV16; d_gene: -; CDR3aa: CASSQGLSEQFF
j_gene: TRBJ2-4; v_gene: TRBV19; d_gene: -; CDR3aa: CASSIPEDRMNIQYF
j_gene: TRBJ2-2; v_gene: TRBV25-1; d_gene: -; CDR3aa: CASSPSRAGELFF